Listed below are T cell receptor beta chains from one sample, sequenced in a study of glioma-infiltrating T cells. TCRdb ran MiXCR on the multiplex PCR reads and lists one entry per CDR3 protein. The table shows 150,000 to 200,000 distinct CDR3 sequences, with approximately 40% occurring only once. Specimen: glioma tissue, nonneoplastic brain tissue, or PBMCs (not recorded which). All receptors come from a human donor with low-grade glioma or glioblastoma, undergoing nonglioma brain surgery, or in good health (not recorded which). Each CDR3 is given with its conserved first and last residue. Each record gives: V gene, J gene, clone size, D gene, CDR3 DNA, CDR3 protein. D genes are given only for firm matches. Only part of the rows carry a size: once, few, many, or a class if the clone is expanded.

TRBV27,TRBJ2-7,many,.,TGTGCCAGCAGTTTATCGGGCTTTGGGTTCAACGAGCAGTACTTC,CASSLSGFGFNEQYF
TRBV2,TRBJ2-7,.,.,TGTGCCGCCCGACTTAACTTAAACAACGAGCAGTACTTC,CAARLNLNNEQYF
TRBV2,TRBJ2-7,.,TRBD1,TGTGCCAGCAGCAGGGAGACAGGGGCGAACTACGAGCAGTACTTC,CASSRETGANYEQYF
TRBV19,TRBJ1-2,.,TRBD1,TGTGCCAGTAGTATGGCTTCGGGACAGTATTCTCATGGCTACACCTTC,CASSMASGQYSHGYTF
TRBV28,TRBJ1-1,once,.,TGTGCCAGCGGGAAGAACACTGAAGCTCTCTTT,CASGKNTEALF
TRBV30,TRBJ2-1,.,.,TGTGCCTGGGAGCAGGGGTCTAATGAGCAGTTCTTC,CAWEQGSNEQFF
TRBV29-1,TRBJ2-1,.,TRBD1,TGCAGCGTTCAGGGGGCCTCCTACAATGAGCAGTTCTTC,CSVQGASYNEQFF
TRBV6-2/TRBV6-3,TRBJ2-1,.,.,TGTGCCAGCAGAACTAGCAGAGGCTCCTACAATGAGAAGTTCTTC,CASRTSRGSYNEKFF
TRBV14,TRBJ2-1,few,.,TGTGCCAGCAGCCACACCGCTTGGGGGCGAAATGAGCAGTTCTTC,CASSHTAWGRNEQFF
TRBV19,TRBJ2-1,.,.,TGTGCCACCTACCGACAGGCTGTCTACGAGCAGTCCTTC,CATYRQAVYEQSF
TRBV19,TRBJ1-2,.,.,TGTGCCAGTAGTTTAGGCCATTTGACAGCTAACTATGGCTACACCTTC,CASSLGHLTANYGYTF
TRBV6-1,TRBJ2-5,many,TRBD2,TGTGCCAGTCGGCTATATTCTAGCGGAGAAGAGACCCAGTACTTC,CASRLYSSGEETQYF
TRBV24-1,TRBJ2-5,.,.,TGTGCCACCAGTGATTTAATGTTGGAGACCCAGTACTTC,CATSDLMLETQYF
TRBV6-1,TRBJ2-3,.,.,TGTGGCAGCGGGCGGGGTACAGGGTATTCGGATACGCAGTATTTT,CGSGRGTGYSDTQYF
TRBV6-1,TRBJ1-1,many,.,TGTGCCAGCAGTGAAGTCGGGGGAGGTCCTGAAGCTTTCTTT,CASSEVGGGPEAFF
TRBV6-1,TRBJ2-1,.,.,TGTGCCAGCAGTAGGATTGAGGCACACAATGAGAAGTTCTTC,CASSRIEAHNEKFF
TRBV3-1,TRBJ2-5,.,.,TGTGCCAGCAGCCAAGATAGGGAAGGGGACTTTCAAGAGACCCAGTACTTC,CASSQDREGDFQETQYF
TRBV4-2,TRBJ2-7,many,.,TGTGCCAGCAGCCAAGAGTGGACGGGCTACGAGCAGTACTTC,CASSQEWTGYEQYF
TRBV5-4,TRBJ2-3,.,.,TGTGCCAGCAGCTGGGAGAGCACAGATACGCAGTATTTT,CASSWESTDTQYF
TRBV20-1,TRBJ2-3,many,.,TGCAGTGCTAGAAGATCGGGAGATGTTGAAGATACGCAGTATTTT,CSARRSGDVEDTQYF
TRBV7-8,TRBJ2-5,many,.,TGTGCCAGCAGCGTGGGACGTCTCTCCCAAGAGACCCAGTACTTC,CASSVGRLSQETQYF
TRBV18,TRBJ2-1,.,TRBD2,TGTGCCAGCTCACAGGGGACTAGCTTCTACAATGAGCAGTTCTTC,CASSQGTSFYNEQFF
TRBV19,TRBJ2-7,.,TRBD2,TGTGCCAGTGGACGGGGGGGGAGCTCCTACGAGAAGTACTTC,CASGRGGSSYEKYF
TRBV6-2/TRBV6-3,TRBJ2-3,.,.,TGTGCCAGCGGTTTTCTGTCCAGTGACGGTACGCAGTATTTT,CASGFLSSDGTQYF
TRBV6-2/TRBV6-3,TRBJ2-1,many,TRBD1,TGTGCCAGCAGTTACTCAATGCCAGGGGGCAATGAGCAGTTCTTC,CASSYSMPGGNEQFF
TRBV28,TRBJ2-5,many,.,TGTGCCAGCAGTTTAGGTGCGGCCCAAGAGACCCAGTACTTC,CASSLGAAQETQYF
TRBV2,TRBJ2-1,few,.,TGTGCCAGCACGAGGACAAATGAGCAGTTCTTC,CASTRTNEQFF
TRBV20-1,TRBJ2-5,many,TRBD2,TGCAGTGCTCTACTTAGCGGGAGGGGGACCCAGTACTTC,CSALLSGRGTQYF
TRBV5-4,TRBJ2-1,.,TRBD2,TGTGCCAGCAGCTCTGGGTTGGCTAGCGGGAGGGGTGAGCAGTTCTTC,CASSSGLASGRGEQFF
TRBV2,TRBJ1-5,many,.,TGTGCCAGCAGGGGACTTAATAGCAATCAGCCCCAGCATTTT,CASRGLNSNQPQHF
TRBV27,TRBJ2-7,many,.,TGTGCCAGCAGTTTAGTGCGGGACGGTGAGCAGTACTTC,CASSLVRDGEQYF
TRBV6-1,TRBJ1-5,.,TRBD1,TGTGCCAGCAGTACCGACAGGGTCAGGCCCCAGCATTTT,CASSTDRVRPQHF
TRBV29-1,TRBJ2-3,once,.,TGCAGCGTTGAATCCCCCTTCACAGATACGCAGTATTTT,CSVESPFTDTQYF
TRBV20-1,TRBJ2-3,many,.,TGCAGTCGGATCTTTGCGGATACGCAGTATTTT,CSRIFADTQYF
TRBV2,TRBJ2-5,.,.,TGTGCCAGCAGTGAAGGCTGGACCCAGTACTTC,CASSEGWTQYF
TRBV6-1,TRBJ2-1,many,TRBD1,TGTGCCAGCAGGGAAACAGGGGCGGATGAGCAGTTCTTC,CASRETGADEQFF
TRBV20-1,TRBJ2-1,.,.,TGCACTGCTAGAGATCCCCTTTATGAGCAGTTCTTC,CTARDPLYEQFF
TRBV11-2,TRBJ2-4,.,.,TGTGCCAGCAGCTTAGATCCATCCGGGGGCAGATTGAGACACTTC,CASSLDPSGGRLRHF
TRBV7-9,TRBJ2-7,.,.,TGTGCCAGCAGCGCTACGACGGCCTACTACGAGCAGTACTTC,CASSATTAYYEQYF
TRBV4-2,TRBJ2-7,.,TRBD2,TGTGCCAGCAGCCAAGAATTGCGGGAGGGATACTACGAGCAGTACTTC,CASSQELREGYYEQYF
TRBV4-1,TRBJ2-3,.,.,TGCGCCAGCAGCCAAGCGGGAGCCAAAGATACGCAGTATTTT,CASSQAGAKDTQYF
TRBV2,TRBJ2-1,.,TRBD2,TGTGCCAGCAGTGAAGGGGGACTAGCGGGATACAATGAGCAGTTCTTC,CASSEGGLAGYNEQFF
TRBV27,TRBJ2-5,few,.,TGTGCCAGCAGCGTTTCGGGATCAGAGACCCAGTACTTC,CASSVSGSETQYF
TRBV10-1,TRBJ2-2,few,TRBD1,TGCGCCAACAGTGAGTCAGTCGGGACAGGGTCCGGGGAGCTGTTTTTT,CANSESVGTGSGELFF
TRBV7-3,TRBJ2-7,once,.,TGTGCCAGCAGCTTCTCCGTAGTTGCCGGGACGTACGAGCAGTACTTC,CASSFSVVAGTYEQYF
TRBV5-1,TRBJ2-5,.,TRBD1,TGCGCCAGCAGCTCTCCGGGACAGGCAGACCAAGAGACCCAGTACTTC,CASSSPGQADQETQYF